The rows below give T cell receptor beta chains drawn from one sample of a study of blood T cell repertoires in COVID-19. Some clones are missing from TCRdb's copy, which holds only in-frame ones; the method was immunoSEQ multiplex PCR. The sample yields some 200,000 clones, 70% to 90% seen once. Sequencing used peripheral blood. The receptor set was obtained from a man aged 45-65 years who had recovered from COVID-19. Both conserved end residues are part of each CDR3. Each record gives: D gene, J gene, V gene, clone size, CDR3 DNA, CDR3 protein. A D gene is named only where the DNA matches it firmly. Clone size is shown for a subset of rows, as once, few, many or a class of expanded clone.

-	TRBJ2-7	TRBV18	-	TGTGCCAGCTCAACGGACAGAAAATCCAGCGAGCAGTACTTC	CASSTDRKSSEQYF
TRBD1	TRBJ2-7	TRBV19	-	TGTGCCAGTAGTGTCCGGGACAGCTTCTACGAGCAGTACTTC	CASSVRDSFYEQYF
TRBD2	TRBJ2-7	TRBV28	few	TGTGCCAGCAGTTTGCCTATAGGGATAGCGGGAGTAGTCCACGAGCAGTACTTC	CASSLPIGIAGVVHEQYF
TRBD1	TRBJ2-3	TRBV4-1	-	TGCGCCAGCAGCCGCCCGGGACAGGGAGCCACAGATACGCAGTATTTT	CASSRPGQGATDTQYF
TRBD2	TRBJ2-7	TRBV28	-	TGTGCCAGCAGTTTAGTCGGACTAGCGAACTACGAGCAGTACTTC	CASSLVGLANYEQYF
-	TRBJ2-7	TRBV6-6	-	TGTGCCAGCAGTTTCGACCGACACTCTTACGAGCAGTACTTC	CASSFDRHSYEQYF
-	TRBJ2-7	TRBV28	few	TGTGCCAGCAGTCCGGCGGGGGCGAGGACCTACGAGCAGTACTTC	CASSPAGARTYEQYF
TRBD2	TRBJ2-3	TRBV20-1	-	TGCAGTGCTAGTCGGCTAGCGGGAGGGCTTACGCAGTATTTT	CSASRLAGGLTQYF
-	TRBJ2-1	TRBV30	-	TGTGCCTGGGGCCCGGGACTTCTCTACAATGAGCAGTTCTTC	CAWGPGLLYNEQFF
-	TRBJ2-1	TRBV11-3	-	TGTGCCAGCAGCTTAGGCGGTAGAGTTAGCTCCTACAATGAGCAGTTCTTC	CASSLGGRVSSYNEQFF
TRBD1	TRBJ2-7	TRBV28	-	TGTGCCAGCAGTTTTGATAAAGCAACAGGGGCCATCACCTACGAGCAGTACTTC	CASSFDKATGAITYEQYF
TRBD1	TRBJ1-2	TRBV5-6	-	TGTGCCAGCAGCCGGGGACAGGGGGACTATGGCTACACCTTC	CASSRGQGDYGYTF
TRBD2	TRBJ2-7	TRBV7-2	-	TGTGCCAGCAGCTTAGCGACTAGCGGAAGCTCCTACGAGCAGTACTTC	CASSLATSGSSYEQYF
-	TRBJ2-7	TRBV28	-	TGTGCCAGCAGTTCCGCCGGCTACGAGCAGTACTTC	CASSSAGYEQYF
-	TRBJ2-5	TRBV24-1	-	TGTGCCACCAGTGACAACCACGGACAGCAAGAGACCCAGTACTTC	CATSDNHGQQETQYF
TRBD2	TRBJ2-7	TRBV5-1	few	TGCGCCAGCAGCTTGCTGGATAGCGGGAGTACCTACGAGCAGTACTTC	CASSLLDSGSTYEQYF
TRBD2	TRBJ2-7	TRBV6-5	-	TGTGCCAGCAGGGGAGGGGTAAGCTCCTACGAGCAGTACTTC	CASRGGVSSYEQYF
TRBD2	TRBJ2-3	TRBV20-1	-	TGCAGTGCTAGTCGGCTAGCGGGGACCTCTAGCACAGATACGCAGTATTTT	CSASRLAGTSSTDTQYF
TRBD1	TRBJ2-1	TRBV11-2	-	TGTGCCAGCAGAGCCCGGGCCGGGACAGCCCGCTCCTACAATGAGCAGTTCTTC	CASRARAGTARSYNEQFF
-	TRBJ1-1	TRBV6-5	-	TGTGCCAGCACGTTTTTATATTCTGAAGCTTTCTTT	CASTFLYSEAFF
-	TRBJ2-1	TRBV7-2	few	TGTGCCAGCAGCTTAGCCCTAGGGAGCAATGAGCAGTTCTTC	CASSLALGSNEQFF
-	TRBJ2-2	TRBV19	-	TGTGCCAGTAGTATCCAAATTGGGCCCTCCCCCGGGGAGCTGTTTTTT	CASSIQIGPSPGELFF
TRBD1	TRBJ1-2	TRBV18	-	TGTGCCAGCTCACCAACCGGACAGGACACCTATGGCTACACCTTC	CASSPTGQDTYGYTF
TRBD2	TRBJ2-2	TRBV4-2	-	TGTGCCAGCAGCCAAGAGGGGGGACTAGCGGGGAACACCGGGGAGCTGTTTTTT	CASSQEGGLAGNTGELFF
-	TRBJ2-5	TRBV28	-	TGTGCCAGCAGTTCTAACAGGCGAGAGACCCAGTACTTC	CASSSNRRETQYF